This T cell receptor (beta chain) was identified in a study of blood T cell repertoires in COVID-19. Study in general: Both acute and convalescent COVID-19 samples were obtained from the United States, Italy and Spain. PBMCs, B-cell-depleted T cells, or T cells provided the cDNA or gDNA that made up the material.

In the authors' workflow: Amplification of reference gene primers was used by the study to estimate nucleated cell counts. The repertoire was sequenced with immunoSEQ multiplex PCR; TCRdb's copy has only in-frame clones and lacks some. V and J calls and clone size are as listed in that table; D and trimming were resolved from the DNA. The table lists around 59,000 clones, around 80% of them singletons, with roughly 9.7% in the top ten. With 3 bases removed from V and 9 bases from J, the gap between germline ends came to 13 bases. The CDR3 runs 13 residues. The germline CDR1 and CDR2 sequences are SGDLS and YYNGEE.

The rearrangement joins TRBV9 to TRBJ1-3; D unclear. The sequenced sample consisted of peripheral blood. The TCR was taken from a human donor in a cohort sampled during active COVID-19. DNA for the CDR3: TGTGCCAGCAGCGACCCATCCGGGAGCACCATATATTTT. Residues: CASSDPSGSTIYF.